The entry below gives a single TCR beta chain sequence along with its context. Its target is not known. From the reads, TCRdb called clonotypes with MiXCR, one entry per CDR3 protein. The repertoire has fewer than 65,000 distinct CDR3 sequences, around 20% of them found once; the top ten carry roughly 29%. This CDR3 region has 17 residues. Germline V CDR1 and CDR2: SGHVS, FQNEAQ. Trimming pared 4 bases from V and 0 bases from J, leaving 17 bases between. These data come from a study of T cell repertoires in cytomegalovirus infection. Study in general: Public signatures in TCR beta pointed to CMV infection and matching HLA type. Study-wide points: Accumulated public TCR beta family frequency recognized individuals carrying CMV together with the relevant HLA.

The sample here was CD8+ T cells from cultured PBMCs, taken from culture after CMV antigen stimulation. The TCR comes from a human donor in good health (CMV status not recorded). Some clones in this sample may be carry-over from other donors' samples. The chain combines TRBV7-8 with TRBJ2-3; possible D gene TRBD1, 6 bases. CDR3 sequence: CASSSESRGRSTDTQYF. CDR3 nucleotide sequence: TGTGCCAGCAGCTCCGAAAGCAGGGGCCGTAGCACAGATACGCAGTATTTT.